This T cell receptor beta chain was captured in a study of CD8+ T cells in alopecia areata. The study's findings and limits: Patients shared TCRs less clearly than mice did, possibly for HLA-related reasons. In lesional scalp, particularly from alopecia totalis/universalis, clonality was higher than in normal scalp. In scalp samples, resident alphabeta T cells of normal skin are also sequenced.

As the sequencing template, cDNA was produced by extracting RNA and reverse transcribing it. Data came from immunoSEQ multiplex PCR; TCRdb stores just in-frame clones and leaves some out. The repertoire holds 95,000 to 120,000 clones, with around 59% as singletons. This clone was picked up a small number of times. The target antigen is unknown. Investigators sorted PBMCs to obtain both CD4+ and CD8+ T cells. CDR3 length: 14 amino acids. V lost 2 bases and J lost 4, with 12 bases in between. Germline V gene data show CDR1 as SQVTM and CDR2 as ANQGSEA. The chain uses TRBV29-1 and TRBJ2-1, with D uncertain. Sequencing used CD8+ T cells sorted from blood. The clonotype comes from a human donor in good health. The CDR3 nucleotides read TGCAGCGTTGAACCTCTGACAACTTACAATGAGCAGTTCTTC. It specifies CSVEPLTTYNEQFF.